The rows below give T cell receptor beta chains drawn from one sample of a study of T-cell reconstitution after alpha-beta-depleted transplantation in children. TCRdb re-derived calls from the PCR reads in MiXCR, one entry per CDR3 protein. Of about 170,000 distinct CDR3 sequences in the sample, around 10% are singletons; the top ten hold approximately 13%. The sequencing used PBMCs, collected before TCRalphabeta/CD19-depleted stem cell transplant. These receptors originate from a boy aged 2 to 10 with acute myeloid leukemia, due to receive a stem cell transplant. Each CDR3 is given with its conserved first and last residue. A D gene is named only where the DNA matches it firmly. Some rows have no size entry. The others give once, few or many, or a class for an expanded clone.

many	-	TRBV7-8	TRBJ1-5	CASSLALRDQPQHF	TGTGCCAGCAGCTTAGCGCTAAGGGATCAGCCCCAGCATTTT
many	TRBD2	TRBV2	TRBJ2-1	CASRETSGMYNEQFF	TGTGCCAGCCGAGAGACTAGCGGGATGTACAATGAGCAGTTCTTC
many	-	TRBV7-3	TRBJ1-6	CASSLRGSSYNSPLHF	TGTGCCAGCAGCTTACGGGGGAGCTCCTATAATTCACCCCTCCACTTT
many	TRBD1	TRBV2	TRBJ1-5	CASSDVSGTGVLGDQPQHF	TGTGCCAGCAGTGACGTTTCCGGGACAGGGGTCCTTGGGGATCAGCCCCAGCATTTT
many	-	TRBV5-6	TRBJ2-3	CASSLAVRSSTDTQYF	TGTGCCAGCAGCTTGGCGGTCCGATCGAGCACAGATACGCAGTATTTT
many	TRBD2	TRBV29-1	TRBJ2-3	CSVDARGVTDTQYF	TGCAGCGTTGATGCCCGGGGGGTCACAGATACGCAGTATTTT
many	TRBD2	TRBV12-3/TRBV12-4	TRBJ2-2	CASGRANTGELFF	TGTGCCAGCGGGAGGGCGAACACCGGGGAGCTGTTTTTT
many	-	TRBV4-1	TRBJ2-2	CASSQPGTTGELFF	TGCGCCAGCAGCCAACCGGGAACCACCGGGGAGCTGTTTTTT
-	-	TRBV19	TRBJ1-5	CASILDPSGANSNQPQHF	TGTGCCAGTATTCTGGACCCGTCAGGGGCAAATAGCAATCAGCCCCAGCATTTT
many	-	TRBV7-2	TRBJ2-1	CASSLGHRGPYNEQFF	TGTGCCAGCAGCTTAGGCCACCGGGGCCCCTACAATGAGCAGTTCTTC
many	-	TRBV25-1	TRBJ1-4	CASSDIAGGGEKLFF	TGTGCCAGCAGTGATATCGCCGGAGGAGGTGAAAAACTGTTTTTT
many	-	TRBV6-1	TRBJ1-5	CASSTTGWDQPQHF	TGTGCCAGCAGTACGACAGGTTGGGATCAGCCCCAGCATTTT
many	TRBD2	TRBV29-1	TRBJ2-1	CSVGPLLAGVHNEQFF	TGCAGCGTTGGCCCATTACTAGCGGGAGTTCACAATGAGCAGTTCTTC
many	TRBD2	TRBV6-5	TRBJ2-5	CASSYSGGVTSGLQETQYF	TGTGCCAGCAGTTACTCCGGCGGGGTGACTAGCGGGTTACAAGAGACCCAGTACTTC
many	TRBD2	TRBV5-1	TRBJ2-1	CASSLAPFTSGGRNEQFF	TGCGCCAGCAGCTTGGCCCCTTTTACTAGCGGGGGGCGCAATGAGCAGTTCTTC
many	-	TRBV7-6	TRBJ1-4	CASSLDVGFSEKLFF	TGTGCCAGCAGCTTAGACGTGGGGTTTTCGGAAAAACTGTTTTTT
many	-	TRBV4-1	TRBJ2-7	CASSQDAGSGSYEQYF	TGCGCCAGCAGCCAAGATGCGGGTAGCGGCTCCTACGAGCAGTACTTC
-	-	TRBV7-8	TRBJ1-2	CASSQAQTEGYGYTF	TGTGCCAGCAGCCAGGCCCAGACAGAGGGCTATGGCTACACCTTC
many	-	TRBV20-1	TRBJ2-7	CSARVPASYEQYF	TGCAGTGCTAGAGTGCCAGCCTCCTACGAGCAGTACTTC
many	-	TRBV9	TRBJ2-2	CASSVGGGRGTGELFF	TGTGCCAGCAGCGTAGGTGGGGGGCGCGGCACCGGGGAGCTGTTTTTT
many	-	TRBV2	TRBJ1-5	CASSDLVSPNQPQHF	TGTGCCAGCAGTGATTTGGTTTCGCCCAATCAGCCCCAGCATTTT
few	-	TRBV3-1	TRBJ1-6	CASSLGAAPLHF	TGTGCCAGCAGCCTGGGGGCGGCACCCCTCCACTTT
many	-	TRBV7-3	TRBJ1-6	CASSLKGGTPLHF	TGTGCCAGCAGCTTAAAGGGAGGGACACCCCTCCACTTT
many	-	TRBV10-3	TRBJ1-5	CAISESVASNQPQHF	TGTGCCATCAGTGAGTCGGTCGCTAGCAATCAGCCCCAGCATTTT
many	-	TRBV20-1	TRBJ1-1	CSGMTPSPKAFF	TGCAGTGGCATGACCCCGTCCCCGAAGGCTTTCTTT
many	-	TRBV27	TRBJ2-3	CASSWTASTDTQYF	TGTGCCAGCAGTTGGACGGCTAGCACAGATACGCAGTATTTT
many	-	TRBV20-1	TRBJ1-1	CSARGTGNTEAFF	TGCAGTGCTAGAGGGACGGGGAACACTGAAGCTTTCTTT
few	-	TRBV9	TRBJ1-4	CASSAGASTNEKLFF	TGTGCCAGCAGTGCCGGGGCCTCAACTAATGAAAAACTGTTTTTT
many	-	TRBV7-2	TRBJ1-2	CASSLENYGYTF	TGTGCCAGCAGCTTAGAGAACTATGGCTACACCTTC
many	-	TRBV5-1	TRBJ1-4	CASSPLRANEKLFF	TGCGCCAGCAGCCCCCTGAGGGCTAATGAAAAACTGTTTTTT
-	TRBD1	TRBV20-1	TRBJ1-3	CSARGQPGGNTIYF	TGCAGTGCTAGGGGACAGCCGGGGGGAAACACCATATATTTT
many	TRBD1	TRBV12-3/TRBV12-4	TRBJ2-1	CACGTGDGGVEQFF	TGTGCCTGTGGGACAGGGGACGGGGGGGTTGAGCAGTTCTTC
many	TRBD1	TRBV5-6	TRBJ2-1	CASSLGDRTYNEQFF	TGTGCCAGCAGCTTAGGGGACAGGACCTACAATGAGCAGTTCTTC
many	TRBD1	TRBV29-1	TRBJ1-2	CSAVLGQGGSGYTF	TGCAGCGCCGTCTTGGGACAGGGAGGATCAGGCTACACCTTC
many	TRBD2	TRBV20-1	TRBJ2-1	CSARVGLAGASNEQFF	TGCAGTGCTAGAGTGGGACTAGCGGGAGCTAGCAATGAGCAGTTCTTC
many	-	TRBV5-5	TRBJ1-2	CASSLGTTVNYGYTF	TGTGCCAGCAGCTTGGGGACAACCGTTAACTATGGCTACACCTTC
many	-	TRBV28	TRBJ2-7	CASSLGQTTSIDF	TGTGCCAGCAGTTTAGGACAGACTACGAGCATAGACTTC
few	TRBD1	TRBV19	TRBJ2-5	CASSRRWTGGAETQYF	TGTGCCAGTAGTAGAAGATGGACAGGGGGTGCGGAGACCCAGTACTTC
many	TRBD2	TRBV9	TRBJ2-2	CASSPPPGTSGFTGELFF	TGTGCCAGCAGCCCGCCACCTGGGACTAGCGGGTTCACCGGGGAGCTGTTTTTT
many	-	TRBV7-6	TRBJ1-6	CASSLTPRQSNSPLHF	TGTGCCAGCAGCTTAACTCCGCGACAGTCTAATTCACCCCTCCACTTT
many	TRBD2	TRBV4-1	TRBJ2-1	CASSQRLAGYNEQFF	TGCGCCAGCAGCCAACGACTAGCGGGGTACAATGAGCAGTTCTTC
many	TRBD1	TRBV15	TRBJ2-2	CATSRPGQYTGELFF	TGTGCCACCAGCAGACCGGGACAGTACACCGGGGAGCTGTTTTTT
many	-	TRBV20-1	TRBJ2-3	CSATLPPRMADTQYF	TGCAGTGCTACCCTCCCGCCCCGAATGGCAGATACGCAGTATTTT
many	-	TRBV10-3	TRBJ1-1	CAISQPREGKDTEAFF	TGTGCCATCAGCCAACCCAGGGAAGGTAAAGACACTGAAGCTTTCTTT
many	-	TRBV7-9	TRBJ1-1	CASSLLTTEAFF	TGTGCCAGCAGCTTACTAACGACTGAAGCTTTCTTT